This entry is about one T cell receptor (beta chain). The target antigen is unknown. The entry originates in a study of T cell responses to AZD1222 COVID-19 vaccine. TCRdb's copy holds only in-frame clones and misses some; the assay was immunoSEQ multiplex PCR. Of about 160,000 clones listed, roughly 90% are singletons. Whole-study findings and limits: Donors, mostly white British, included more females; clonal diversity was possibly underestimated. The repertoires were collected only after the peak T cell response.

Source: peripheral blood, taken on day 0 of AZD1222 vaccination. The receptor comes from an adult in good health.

CDR3 in DNA: TGTGCCAGCAGCCAAGCAAGAGGGAGCCAGTACAATGAGCAGTTCTTC. Its protein is CASSQARGSQYNEQFF. This chain joins TRBV4-2 and TRBJ2-1, with TRBD2 as a possible D gene (5 bases). Germline-derived CDR1 and CDR2 are LGHNA and YNFKEQ. The V end was cut by 1 base, the J end by 4 bases, with 14 bases between. CDR3 length equals 16 residues.